This entry features one TCR beta chain sequence. Its antigen remains unknown. This sample stems from a study of blood T cells in healthy people across ages. Trimming took 3 bases from V and 2 from J; bases not matched to a gene: 8. This CDR3 has 15 residues. Germline-derived CDR1 and CDR2 are DFQATT and SNEGSKA (reference sequence). Findings and limits, study-wide: Observed TCR beta diversity showed a strong correlation with the percentage of naive T cells as measured by flow cytometry. Unsorted PBMCs blocked a conclusive comparison of naive and antigen-experienced cells.

Through a sample-barcoded 5' primer and a J-beta primer mix, a second PCR was run for about 6 to 11 cycles. Each cDNA molecule was tagged by a template-switch adaptor that had 12 random nucleotides. TCRdb reprocessed the 5' RACE reads via MiXCR and lists one record per CDR3 protein. Of 1 million or so distinct CDR3 sequences listed, 35% to 55% are singletons. The donors, all healthy, were Caucasians living in Russia, aged about 6 to 95. Sequenced input: blood. This clonotype was sampled from a woman aged 55-70 years in good health. This sequence joins TRBV20-1 and TRBJ2-7; 9 bases match TRBD1. CDR3 sequence (DNA): TGCAGTGCTAGGGAGGGACAGGGTAGGACCTACGAGCAGTACTTC. This sequence encodes CSAREGQGRTYEQYF.